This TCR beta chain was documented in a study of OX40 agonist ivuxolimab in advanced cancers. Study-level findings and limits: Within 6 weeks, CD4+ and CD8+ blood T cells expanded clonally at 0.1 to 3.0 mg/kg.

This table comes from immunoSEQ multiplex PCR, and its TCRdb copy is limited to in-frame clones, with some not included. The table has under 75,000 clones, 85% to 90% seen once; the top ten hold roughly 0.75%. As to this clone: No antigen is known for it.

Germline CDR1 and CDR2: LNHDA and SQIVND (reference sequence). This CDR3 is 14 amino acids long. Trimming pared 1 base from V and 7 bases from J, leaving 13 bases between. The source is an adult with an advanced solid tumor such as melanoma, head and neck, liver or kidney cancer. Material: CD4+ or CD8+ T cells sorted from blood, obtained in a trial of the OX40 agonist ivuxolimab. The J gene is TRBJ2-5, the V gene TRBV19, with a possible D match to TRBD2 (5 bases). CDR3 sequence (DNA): TGTGCCAGTAGTATAGTTCCGGGAACGGCGACCCAGTACTTC. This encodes CASSIVPGTATQYF. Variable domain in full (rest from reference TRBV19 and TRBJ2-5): DGGITQSPKYLFRKEGQNVTLSCEQNLNHDAMYWYRQDPGQGLRLIYYSQIVNDFQKGDIAEGYSVSREKKESFPLTVTSAQKNPTAFYLCASSIVPGTATQYFGPGTRLLVL.